These 14 T cell receptor beta chains share one sample of origin, sequenced in a study of Tregs in tolerant kidney transplant recipients. Generated by immunoSEQ multiplex PCR, the TCRdb table keeps only in-frame clones and is missing some. The table shows tens of thousands of clones, with roughly nine tenths occurring only once. The nonmyeloablative bone marrow transplants came from related graft donors, with transient mixed chimerism. This specimen consisted of CD8+ T cells from blood (PBMCs), obtained 24 months after the transplant. These receptor sequences come from a human patient who received a combined kidney and bone marrow transplant. Some T cells may have originated in the graft donor.

The rearrangement joins TRBV19 to TRBJ1-5; D is possibly TRBD1 (6 bases). Trimming took 8 bases from V and 2 from J, leaving 16 bases between them. The CDR3 has 15 residues. Germline CDR1 is LNHDA and CDR2 is SQIVND (reference sequence). The CDR3 bases are TGTGCCAGTCTCCTTAGGGGGGGAGGCAATCAGCCCCAGCATTTT. It encodes CASLLRGGGNQPQHF.

The gene calls are TRBV9 and TRBJ2-7; TRBD2 aligns across 8 bases. The V gene end was trimmed by 4 bases and the J gene end by 2 bases; junction bases not matched to a gene: 5. CDR3 length equals 14 residues. Germline V gene sequence: CDR1 SGDLS, CDR2 YYNGEE. In nucleotides, the CDR3 is TGTGCCAGCAGCCCCGGGACTAGAACCTACGAGCAGTACTTC. This gives the protein CASSPGTRTYEQYF. Full variable domain (missing parts from reference TRBV9 and TRBJ2-7): DSGVTQTPKHLITATGQRVTLRCSPRSGDLSVYWYQQSLDQGLQFLIQYYNGEERAKGNILERFSAQQFPDLHSELNLSSLELGDSALYFCASSPGTRTYEQYFGPGTRLTVT.

Here the CDR3 reads CASSPGGGGANVLTF. DNA for the CDR3: TGTGCCAGCAGCCCGGGAGGCGGGGGGGCCAACGTCCTGACTTTC. This rearrangement joins TRBV6-5 to TRBJ2-6; TRBD2 agrees at 7 bases. The V gene's germline CDR1 is MNHEY and CDR2 SVGAGI. This CDR3 has 15 amino acids. The V segment lost 6 bases and the J segment 4 bases; nucleotides outside the gene matches: 6.

This chain links TRBV6-5 with TRBJ2-7, with 7 nucleotides matching TRBD1. CDR3 size: 14 residues. Trimming took 2 bases from V and 2 from J; bases not matched to a gene: 3. Looked up from germline, CDR1 is MNHEY and CDR2 is SVGAGI. For the CDR3, the DNA is TGTGCCAGCAGTTACACCGACAGGGCCTACGAGCAGTACTTC. This gives the protein CASSYTDRAYEQYF.

This clone was seen a single time. Written as DNA, the CDR3 is TGTGCCAGCAGTCCCTTTTGGGGGAAGGGGGATGAGCAGTTCTTC. It specifies CASSPFWGKGDEQFF. This rearrangement joins TRBV6-5 to TRBJ2-1; tentatively, D is TRBD1 (6 bases). Germline V gene data show CDR1 as MNHEY and CDR2 as SVGAGI. The V gene lost 5 bases and the J gene lost 8 bases, with 19 bases spanning the gap. This CDR3 comprises 15 residues.

This clone was observed a single time. The chain combines TRBV7-2 with TRBJ2-7; 7 positions agree with TRBD2. CDR3 length: 15 amino acids. The ends lost 1 base at V and 6 bases at J; junction bases unmatched: 9. Germline V gene lookup returns CDR1 SGHTA and CDR2 FQGNSA. The CDR3 DNA reads TGTGCCAGCAGCTTAGGGCCGGGGGGATTAAGCGAGCAGTACTTC. Translating gives CASSLGPGGLSEQYF.

The gene calls are TRBV27 and TRBJ2-1; D is ambiguous. V dropped 3 bases and J dropped 0 bases, with 9 bases sitting between them. The CDR3 is made up of 15 amino acids. Germline lookup yields CDR1 MNHEY and CDR2 SMNVEV (reference sequence). In nucleotides, the CDR3 is TGTGCCAGCAGTTTGGGCCGAAGCTCCTACAATGAGCAGTTCTTC. Protein: CASSLGRSSYNEQFF.

CDR3 amino acids: CASSLAIRDRGYEKLFF. The CDR3 DNA reads TGTGCCAGCAGCTTAGCTATCAGGGACAGGGGTTACGAAAAACTGTTTTTT. This chain uses TRBV7-9 with TRBJ1-4, with 10 positions matching TRBD1. V was pared by 0 bases and J by 8 bases, with 9 bases of the junction left unmatched. The CDR3 covers 17 residues. Germline CDR1 SEHNR, CDR2 FQNEAQ (reference sequence).

CDR3 coding DNA: TGTGCCAGCAGCTGGACTAGCGGCCCCTACAATGAGCAGTTCTTC. This codes for CASSWTSGPYNEQFF. V and J are TRBV11-2 and TRBJ2-1; 10 bases are a match to TRBD2. This CDR3 has 15 residues. CDR1 and CDR2 (germline): SGHAT, FQNNGV. Trimming cost V 4 bases and J 2 bases; bases outside gene matches: 2. The whole variable domain, filled in from reference TRBV11-2 and TRBJ2-1, reads EAGVAQSPRYKIIEKRQSVAFWCNPISGHATLYWYQQILGQGPKLLIQFQNNGVVDDSQLPKDRFSAERLKGVDSTLKIQPAKLEDSAVYLCASSWTSGPYNEQFFGPGTRLTVL.

The gene calls are TRBV5-6 and TRBJ2-1; the D gene is possibly TRBD1 (5 bases). V lost 4 bases, J lost 0 bases, and 8 bases lay in between. The CDR3 spans 14 residues. CDR1 is SGHDT, CDR2 YYEEEE, per germline. The CDR3: CASSQGSSYNEQFF. For the CDR3, the DNA is TGTGCCAGCAGCCAGGGCAGCTCCTACAATGAGCAGTTCTTC.

The chain combines TRBV7-6 with TRBJ2-7; perhaps TRBD1 as D (5 bases). Trimming took off 2 bases at V and 5 bases at J, with 7 bases between the two ends. CDR1 and CDR2 from the germline V gene are SGHVS and FNYEAQ. CDR3 length: 12 amino acids. The DNA for the CDR3 is TGTGCCAGCAGCTTATGGGGCGACGAGCAGTACTTC. Its protein product is CASSLWGDEQYF.

The rearrangement uses TRBV4-1 and TRBJ2-1; no firm D call. There are 12 residues in the CDR3. CDR1 and CDR2 from the germline V gene are MGHRA and YSYEKL. V was clipped by 4 bases and J by 5 bases, with 6 bases between them. Here the CDR3 reads CASSPSNNEQFF. The CDR3, as DNA: TGCGCCAGCAGCCCGAGCAACAATGAGCAGTTCTTC.

This clone has a single count. The rearrangement uses TRBV4-1 and TRBJ1-1; D unresolved. Germline values: CDR1 MGHRA, CDR2 YSYEKL. V was pared by 1 base and J by 8 bases, with 20 bases between. The CDR3 runs to 16 residues. The CDR3 here is CASSQGLRTTDDEAFF. DNA of the CDR3: TGCGCCAGCAGCCAAGGGTTGAGGACTACCGACGACGAAGCTTTCTTT.

This clone was observed once. V is TRBV7-6 and J is TRBJ2-4; 14 bases are a match to TRBD2. CDR3 size: 19 residues. V gave up 1 base and J gave up 4 bases; unmatched junction bases: 9. Looked up from germline, CDR1 is SGHVS and CDR2 is FNYEAQ. Written as DNA, the CDR3 is TGTGCCAGCAGCTTAGAATGGACTAGCGGGAGGCGTTTAAAAAACATTCAGTACTTC. Translated, it gives CASSLEWTSGRRLKNIQYF.